The 27 T cell receptor beta chains below were found in one sample sequenced in a study of vaccination and CD4 T cells after COVID-19. An Oncomine TCR Beta short-read assay was used to sequence the DNA from cultured CD4+ T cells. Genomic DNA from cultured CD4+ T cells was extracted. In TCRdb, the PCR reads were re-called with MiXCR into one record per CDR3 protein. The repertoire has 9,000 to 13,000 distinct CDR3 sequences, around 32% of them found once; the top ten carry more than 11%. Their antigen targets remain unknown. As for treatment: roughly ten-day PBMC culture with coronavirus spike peptide pools or control peptides (ViraFEST assay). These CD4+ T cells came from an unexposed donor, sampled before the COVID-19 pandemic (2011-2018). Sequencing was done on a sample of CD4+ T cells from blood, cultured in vitro. The receptors stem from a human donor in good health.

This rearrangement joins TRBV6-5 to TRBJ1-1; no firm D call. The CDR3 runs 16 residues. Germline assignment: CDR1 MNHEY and CDR2 SVGAGI. The germline V and J ends were trimmed by 1 base and 1 base, with 13 bases remaining between them. The CDR3 here is CASSYYFGRTNTEAFF. The CDR3 region has the DNA TGTGCCAGCAGTTACTACTTCGGACGGACGAACACTGAAGCTTTCTTT.

This clonotype was observed a handful of times. V usage is TRBV29-1 and J usage is TRBJ2-7, with TRBD2 matching over 14 bases. The CDR3 spans 14 residues. V lost 6 bases to trimming and J lost 5 bases; unmatched junction nucleotides: 6. CDR1 and CDR2 (germline): SQVTM, ANQGSEA. The DNA of the CDR3 is TGCAGCGTCCGCGGGACTAGCGGGAGTAACGAGCAGTACTTC. As protein: CSVRGTSGSNEQYF.

The V gene is TRBV18, the J gene TRBJ2-1, with 13 bases aligning to TRBD2. The CDR3 is 15 amino acids. Germline CDR1 and CDR2: KGHSH and LQKENI. J was trimmed by 4 bases and V by 3 bases; bases with no gene match: 0. The CDR3: CASSPGLAGYNEQFF. CDR3 in DNA: TGTGCCAGCTCACCGGGACTAGCGGGATACAATGAGCAGTTCTTC.

This chain uses TRBV7-3 with TRBJ2-3; TRBD1 might be the D (6 bases). V was pared by 5 bases and J by 6 bases, with 15 bases between. Germline V lookup: CDR1 SGHTA, CDR2 FQGTGA. This CDR3 is 14 amino acids long. CDR3 amino acids: CASSHGATGDTQYF. In nucleotides, the CDR3 is TGTGCCAGCAGCCACGGGGCAACAGGGGATACGCAGTATTTT.

Only a few counts were recorded for this clonotype. The rearrangement links TRBV20-1 to TRBJ2-5, with 11 bases fitting TRBD2. CDR3 size: 15 residues. Germline trimming cut 3 bases from V and 2 bases from J; bases unmatched to any gene: 5. Germline CDR1 is DFQATT and CDR2 is SNEGSKA (reference sequence). The CDR3 nucleotides are TGCAGTGCTAGTGAACGGACTAGCGGGCAAGAGACCCAGTACTTC. Its translation is CSASERTSGQETQYF.

With respect to this clonotype: A much larger clone sits a single nucleotide away, making a read error possible. The V call is TRBV20-1, the J call TRBJ2-3; D is perhaps TRBD2 (5 bases). CDR1 and CDR2 from the germline V gene are DFQATT and SNEGSKA (reference sequence). The V gene lost 7 bases and the J gene lost 0 bases, with 14 bases spanning the gap. The CDR3 extends over 14 amino acids. CDR3 nucleotide sequence: TGCAGTGTTAGGTTAGGAGGCAGCACAGATACGCAGTATTTT. It is translated as CSVRLGGSTDTQYF.

This clonotype was observed a handful of times. This chain joins TRBV25-1 and TRBJ2-5; perhaps D is TRBD1 or TRBD2 (5 bases each). V was clipped by 3 bases and J by 1 base, with 9 bases between them. CDR3 length equals 14 residues. Germline CDR1 is MGHDK and CDR2 is SYGVNS. This CDR3 reads CASSERGFQETQYF. In DNA form, the CDR3 reads TGTGCCAGCAGTGAGAGGGGTTTCCAAGAGACCCAGTACTTC.

Details on this clonotype: The junction differs from germline at one of its ends, possibly a read error. The chain links TRBV19 to TRBJ2-7, with D unresolved. Germline CDR1 LNHDA, CDR2 SQIVND (reference sequence). The CDR3 length is 14 residues. CDR3 in amino acids: CASSMTCWAYEQCF. Written as DNA, the CDR3 is TGTGCCAGTAGTATGACTTGTTGGGCCTACGAGCAGTGCTTC.

This clonotype was detected only a few times. The V gene is TRBV6-2 or TRBV6-3, the J gene TRBJ2-1, with a weak D call TRBD1 (6 bases). The CDR3 contains 17 residues. Trimming stripped 5 bases from V and 0 bases from J, with 17 bases between. In germline, CDR1 is MNHEY, CDR2 SVGEGT. CDR3 protein: CASSDRTADTSYNEQFF. The CDR3 DNA reads as TGTGCCAGCAGTGATAGGACAGCCGATACCTCCTACAATGAGCAGTTCTTC.

This clonotype has a handful of counts. The chain uses TRBV6-2 or TRBV6-3 and TRBJ1-1, with D hard to call. This CDR3 comprises 13 residues. V was clipped by 8 bases and J by 1 base, with 11 bases between them. Germline CDR1 is MNHEY and CDR2 is SVGEGT. CDR3 coding DNA: TGTGCCAGCGCGCAAATTCGGAACACTGAAGCTTTCTTT. This encodes CASAQIRNTEAFF.

The chain is built from TRBV7-2 and TRBJ2-3, with D perhaps TRBD2 (5 bases). Germline assignment: CDR1 SGHTA and CDR2 FQGNSA. Trimming removed 3 bases at V and 3 bases at J, with 7 bases between. This CDR3 has 13 residues. The CDR3 is CASSFRGTDTQYF. CDR3 coding DNA: TGTGCCAGCAGCTTCCGGGGTACAGATACGCAGTATTTT.

V and J are TRBV5-4 and TRBJ2-1; tentatively, D is TRBD2 (6 bases). The CDR3 sequence is 15 residues long. Germline V lookup: CDR1 SGHNT, CDR2 YYREEE (reference sequence). Trimming took off 0 bases at V and 5 bases at J, with 12 bases between the two ends. In nucleotides, the CDR3 is TGTGCCAGCAGCTTGGGTAGCGGCTATAACAATGAGCAGTTCTTC. Protein: CASSLGSGYNNEQFF.

This clonotype ranks as large. The DNA for the CDR3 is TGCGCCAGCAGCCGGGGACAGGGGAGCACTGAAGCTTTCTTT. This translates into CASSRGQGSTEAFF. V gene TRBV5-1 combines with J gene TRBJ1-1; TRBD1 agrees at 10 bases. V shed 4 bases and J 4 bases; nucleotides not matched to a gene: 4. CDR3 size: 14 residues. CDR1 is SGHRS, CDR2 YFSETQ, per germline.

This clonotype was seen a few times. This chain joins TRBV7-2 and TRBJ2-7; D not certain. Trimming took off 0 bases at V and 2 bases at J, with 2 bases between the two ends. This CDR3 spans 12 amino acids. Per the germline V gene, CDR1 is SGHTA and CDR2 is FQGNSA. In DNA, the CDR3 is TGTGCCAGCAGCTTAGCCACCTACGAGCAGTACTTC. Protein sequence: CASSLATYEQYF.

In its sample, this clonotype is medium-sized. The V call is TRBV27, the J call TRBJ1-2; D uncertain. CDR1 and CDR2 (germline): MNHEY, SMNVEV (reference sequence). The CDR3 is 12 residues long. Trimming removed 4 bases from V and 8 bases from J, with 11 bases in between. The CDR3 loop is CASSSRAGGYTF. The CDR3 bases are TGTGCCAGCAGTTCACGGGCGGGGGGCTACACCTTC.

This sequence joins TRBV7-2 and TRBJ1-1; perhaps TRBD1 as D (6 bases). V lost 3 bases to trimming and J lost 1 base, with 6 bases between them. The germline V gene encodes CDR1 SGHTA and CDR2 FQGNSA. The CDR3 length is 13 residues. The CDR3 region is CASSLGQNTEAFF. In DNA, the CDR3 is TGTGCCAGCAGCTTGGGACAGAACACTGAAGCTTTCTTT.

This clonotype was detected only once. This chain links TRBV7-2 with TRBJ2-7, with a possible D match to TRBD2 (6 bases). V gave up 5 bases and J gave up 3 bases, with 20 bases separating them. CDR1 is SGHTA, CDR2 FQGNSA, per germline. This CDR3 contains 16 residues. DNA of the CDR3: TGTGCCAGCAGCGCCGAGCGGGCTGGCGGTAGCTACGAGCAGTACTTC. Protein sequence: CASSAERAGGSYEQYF.

This clonotype was recorded only once. The CDR3 loop is CASSQDIPVAGVSYNEQFF. CDR3 nucleotides: TGTGCCAGCAGCCAAGATATTCCCGTAGCGGGAGTCTCCTACAATGAGCAGTTCTTC. The chain uses TRBV4-2 and TRBJ2-1; 9 bases are a match to TRBD2. Germline-derived CDR1 and CDR2 are LGHNA and YNFKEQ. J gave up 0 bases and V 0 bases, and 9 bases lay outside the gene matches. The length of the CDR3 is 19 residues.

V and J are TRBV20-1 and TRBJ1-1; 8 bases map to TRBD1. Germline CDR1 and CDR2: DFQATT and SNEGSKA (reference sequence). Trimming took 1 base from V and 7 from J; bases not matched to a gene: 2. The CDR3 runs 12 residues. The CDR3 DNA is TGCAGTGCTAGAGCAGGGGGCAGTGAAGCTTTCTTT. This encodes CSARAGGSEAFF.

The rearrangement links TRBV6-1 to TRBJ1-1; 9 positions agree with TRBD1. Germline V gene data show CDR1 as MNHNS and CDR2 as SASEGT. The V gene end was trimmed by 6 bases and the J gene end by 4 bases; junction bases not matched to a gene: 6. The CDR3 contains 14 residues. CDR3: CASSPGQGVTEAFF. CDR3 coding DNA: TGTGCCAGCAGCCCGGGACAGGGAGTCACTGAAGCTTTCTTT.

The CDR3 DNA is TGTGCCAGCAGTTTAAAAGGTCTGAGCTCTGGAAACACCATATATTTT. Residues: CASSLKGLSSGNTIYF. The J gene is TRBJ1-3, the V gene TRBV28; D is undetermined. Deletions cut 2 bases from V and 0 bases from J, with 11 bases between. Germline CDR1 is MDHEN and CDR2 is SYDVKM. The CDR3 has 16 residues.

The chain is built from TRBV6-2 or TRBV6-3 and TRBJ2-1; D unclear. CDR1 is MNHEY and CDR2 is SVGEGT in the germline V gene. The CDR3 runs to 13 residues. V gave up 7 bases and J gave up 1 base, with 8 bases separating them. Here the CDR3 reads CASTISSYNEQFF. The CDR3 coding sequence is TGTGCCAGCACTATCTCTTCCTACAATGAGCAGTTCTTC.

In this sample, this clonotype turned up a few times. The chain employs TRBV28 and TRBJ2-2; possibly TRBD1 or TRBD2 for D (7 bases each). Germline loops: CDR1 MDHEN, CDR2 SYDVKM. CDR3 length: 16 residues. V dropped 4 bases and J dropped 5 bases, with 17 bases sitting between them. In nucleotides, the CDR3 is TGTGCCAGCAGTTCCCAGGGAGGGGGCAAAACCGGGGAGCTGTTTTTT. Its protein is CASSSQGGGKTGELFF.

The genes are TRBV4-2 and TRBJ2-1; 9 nucleotides align to TRBD2. The V segment lost 0 bases and the J segment 3 bases; nucleotides outside the gene matches: 6. The V gene's germline CDR1 is LGHNA and CDR2 YNFKEQ. This CDR3 is built from 17 residues. The CDR3 spells CASSQDAGTSIYNEQFF. The CDR3 DNA reads as TGTGCCAGCAGCCAAGACGCCGGGACTAGCATCTACAATGAGCAGTTCTTC.

The V and J genes are TRBV20-1 and TRBJ2-7, with 8 bases fitting TRBD1. V dropped 3 bases and J dropped 4; count of bases not matched to a gene: 11. This CDR3 has 15 residues. Per the germline V gene, CDR1 is DFQATT and CDR2 is SNEGSKA (reference sequence). Here the CDR3 reads CSASAPDRAGYEQYF. CDR3 DNA sequence: TGCAGTGCTAGCGCTCCGGACAGGGCAGGTTACGAGCAGTACTTC.

This clonotype appeared a few times. This rearrangement joins TRBV6-1 to TRBJ2-7, with a possible D match to TRBD2 (5 bases). Trimming pared 6 bases from V and 0 bases from J, leaving 15 bases between. Germline CDR1 reads MNHNS; CDR2 reads SASEGT. There are 15 residues in the CDR3. The CDR3 nucleotides are TGTGCCAGCAGGCCCGGGGAGTCTTACTCCTACGAGCAGTACTTC. Translating it yields CASRPGESYSYEQYF.

This rearrangement joins TRBV7-2 to TRBJ2-7; 9 bases line up with TRBD1. The CDR3 is made up of 15 amino acids. The V gene end was trimmed by 5 bases and the J gene end by 2 bases; junction bases not matched to a gene: 7. Germline V gene data show CDR1 as SGHTA and CDR2 as FQGNSA. The DNA for the CDR3 is TGTGCCAGCAGCCCAGGGACAGGGCACCCCTACGAGCAGTACTTC. Residues: CASSPGTGHPYEQYF.